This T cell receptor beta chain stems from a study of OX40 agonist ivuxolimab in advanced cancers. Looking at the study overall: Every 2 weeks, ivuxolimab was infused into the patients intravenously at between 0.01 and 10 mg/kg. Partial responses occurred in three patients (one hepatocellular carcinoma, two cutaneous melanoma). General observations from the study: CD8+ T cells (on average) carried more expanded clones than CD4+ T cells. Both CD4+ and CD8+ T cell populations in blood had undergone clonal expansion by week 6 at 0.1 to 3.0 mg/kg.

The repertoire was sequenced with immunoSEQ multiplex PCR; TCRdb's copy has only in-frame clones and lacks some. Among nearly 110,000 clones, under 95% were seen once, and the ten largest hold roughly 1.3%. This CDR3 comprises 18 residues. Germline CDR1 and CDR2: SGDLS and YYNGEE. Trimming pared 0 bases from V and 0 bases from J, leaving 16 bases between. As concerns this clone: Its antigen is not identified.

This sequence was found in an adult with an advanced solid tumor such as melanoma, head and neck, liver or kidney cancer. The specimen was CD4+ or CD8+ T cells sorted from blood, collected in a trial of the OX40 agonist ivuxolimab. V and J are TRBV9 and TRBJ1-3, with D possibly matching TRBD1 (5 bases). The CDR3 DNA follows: TGTGCCAGCAGCGTAGCTGAATGGGGCAGGAGCTCTGGAAACACCATATATTTT. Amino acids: CASSVAEWGRSSGNTIYF.